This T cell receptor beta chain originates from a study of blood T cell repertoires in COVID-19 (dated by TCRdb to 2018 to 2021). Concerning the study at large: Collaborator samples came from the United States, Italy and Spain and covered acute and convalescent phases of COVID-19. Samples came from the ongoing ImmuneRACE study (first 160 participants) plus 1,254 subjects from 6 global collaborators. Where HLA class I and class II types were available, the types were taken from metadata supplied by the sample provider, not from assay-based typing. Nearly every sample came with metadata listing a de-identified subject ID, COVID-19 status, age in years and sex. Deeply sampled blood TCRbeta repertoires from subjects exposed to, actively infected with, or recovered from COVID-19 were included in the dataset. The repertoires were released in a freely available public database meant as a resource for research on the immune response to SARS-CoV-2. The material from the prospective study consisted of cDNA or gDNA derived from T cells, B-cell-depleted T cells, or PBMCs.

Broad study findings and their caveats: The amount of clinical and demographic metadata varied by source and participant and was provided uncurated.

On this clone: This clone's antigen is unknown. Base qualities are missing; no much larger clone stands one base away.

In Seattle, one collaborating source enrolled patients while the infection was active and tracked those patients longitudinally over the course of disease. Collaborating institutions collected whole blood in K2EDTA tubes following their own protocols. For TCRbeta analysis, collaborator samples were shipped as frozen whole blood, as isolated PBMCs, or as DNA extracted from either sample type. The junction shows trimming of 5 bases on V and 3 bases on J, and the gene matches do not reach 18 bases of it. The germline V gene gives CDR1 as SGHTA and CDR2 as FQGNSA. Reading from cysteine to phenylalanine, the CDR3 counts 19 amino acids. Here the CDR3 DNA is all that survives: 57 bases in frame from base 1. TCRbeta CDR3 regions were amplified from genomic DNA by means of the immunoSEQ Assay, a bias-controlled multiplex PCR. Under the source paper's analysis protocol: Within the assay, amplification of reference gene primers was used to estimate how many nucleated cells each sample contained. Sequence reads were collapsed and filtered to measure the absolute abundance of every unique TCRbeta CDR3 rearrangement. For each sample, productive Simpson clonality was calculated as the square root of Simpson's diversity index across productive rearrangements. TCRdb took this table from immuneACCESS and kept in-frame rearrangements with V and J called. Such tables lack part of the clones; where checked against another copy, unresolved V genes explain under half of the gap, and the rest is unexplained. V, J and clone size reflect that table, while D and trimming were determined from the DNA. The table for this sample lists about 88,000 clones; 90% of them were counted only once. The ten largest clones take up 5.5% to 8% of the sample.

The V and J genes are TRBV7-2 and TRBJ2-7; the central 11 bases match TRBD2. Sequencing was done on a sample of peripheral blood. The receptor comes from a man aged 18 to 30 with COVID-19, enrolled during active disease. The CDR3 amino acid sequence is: CASSPKSDASGRLSYEQYF. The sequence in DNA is TGTGCCAGCAGCCCCAAGAGTGATGCTAGCGGGAGGCTTAGCTACGAGCAGTACTTC.